The T cell receptor (beta chain) under discussion was sequenced for a study of T cells in Graves' hyperthyroidism and ophthalmopathy (dated by TCRdb to the late 2010s). A note on the overall study: Peripheral blood samples were taken at the time of initial diagnosis, prior to any treatment. A discovery cohort of fewer than 110 patients, 43 with Graves' ophthalmopathy and over 55 with stable Graves' hyperthyroidism, was used to find distinguishing TCR V-J signatures. In addition, the study compared T-cell repertoires in thyroid tissue and in blood from 6 or 7 Graves' hyperthyroidism patients. Whether ophthalmopathy could be predicted prospectively was tested in an independent validation cohort made up of 18 to 20 hyperthyroidism patients plus 17 patients who later progressed to ophthalmopathy. The 100 discovery patients were divided at random into training and test sets in a 7:3 ratio. The paper reports TCR Vbeta CDR3 sequencing of more than 120 peripheral blood samples: fewer than 50 ophthalmopathy, about 75 hyperthyroidism and 17 progressor patients. Once sampling was done, hyperthyroidism patients were given methimazole at a starting dose of 30 mg daily, whereas ophthalmopathy patients were given high-dose intravenous methylprednisolone.

Cut back by 4 bases and 1 base, the V and J ends lie 1 base apart. From cysteine to phenylalanine, the CDR3 is 11 amino acids long. Solely the CDR3 DNA is kept, with 33 bases framed from the first base. CDR1 and CDR2 are read off the germline V gene as SQVTM and ANQGSEA. Overall results and qualifications from the work: A model built on a 13 V-J signature distinguished ophthalmopathy from stable hyperthyroidism, reaching roughly 88% sensitivity and 81.08% specificity in cross-validation and 80%/75% in testing. Most expanded thyroid clonotypes (frequency above 0.001) were also found in blood, which suggests that blood repertoires may mirror thyroid immune responses. During validation, the model predicted progression to ophthalmopathy a median of around six months ahead of onset, with almost 71% sensitivity and about 72% specificity. No statistical method was used to fix the sample size in advance, and group allocation was not hidden from the investigators.

On this clonotype itself: Its antigen remains undetermined. Since a much larger clone is just one base distant, this may be a read error.

Stable Graves' hyperthyroidism was defined as no progression to ophthalmopathy during 18 months of follow-up. Hyperthyroidism patients were aged 18 to 65 years and newly diagnosed, with disease duration of less than 2 months. Exclusion was applied to patients with uncontrolled infections, other autoimmune diseases, pregnancy or lactation. Diagnoses were based on clinical symptoms, serum thyroxine and TRAb, thyroid ultrasound and orbital computed tomography. PBMCs were isolated from 10 ml of fresh peripheral blood by Ficoll-Paque density gradient centrifugation. Total RNA was extracted with Trizol reagent, and quality was checked on an Agilent 2100 Bioanalyzer. The TCR beta CDR3 regions were amplified from the RNA transcripts. For the first round of RT-PCR on the TCR CDR3, the HTBI primer set was used together with the Qiagen OneStep RT-PCR kit. Libraries were constructed in a second round of multiplex PCR, after which size selection and purification were performed. Paired-end sequencing of the libraries was performed with 100 bp reads on an Illumina HiSeq2000. The study's own analysis went as follows. SOAPnuke was used to process the raw data, with reads discarded if the reads contained adapters or uncalled bases, had a mean Phred below 15, or lacked an exact constant-primer or identifier match. High-quality paired reads were merged with COPE v1.2.5, and unique nucleotide sequences were defined as clonotypes. MiTCR v1.1 was used to align the clonotypes against IMGT TRBV, TRBD and TRBJ reference segments. The analysis was restricted to V-J combinations with a frequency above 0.0001, which together covered over 99% of the repertoires. A TCS score was defined as the ratio of F50 (clonal expansion) to E x V (chaos), with BLOSUM62-based TCRdist applied between CDR3 peptides within each V-J. Welch's t-statistics and random forest reduced roughly 540 V-J features to around 14, which were used in a naive Bayes classifier (R e1071). Using fastp trimming at Q25 and MiXCR clonotype assembly, TCRdb reanalyzed the public sequencing data and kept in-frame beta chains. Rows merge per CDR3 protein into single entries with the most common DNA and genes. These V and J calls derive from TCRdb rather than the authors' analysis. This sample is represented by some 200,000 distinct CDR3 sequences; roughly 17% of them were singletons. The ten largest account for approximately 50% of the sample.

The chain is encoded by TRBV29-1 joined to TRBJ2-2, with the D segment identity uncertain. Material: blood. The sequence derives from a man aged 50-60 years with Graves' hyperthyroidism. CDR3 sequence: CSVVNTGELFF. The nucleotide sequence is given as TGCAGCGTTGTGAACACCGGGGAGCTGTTTTTT.